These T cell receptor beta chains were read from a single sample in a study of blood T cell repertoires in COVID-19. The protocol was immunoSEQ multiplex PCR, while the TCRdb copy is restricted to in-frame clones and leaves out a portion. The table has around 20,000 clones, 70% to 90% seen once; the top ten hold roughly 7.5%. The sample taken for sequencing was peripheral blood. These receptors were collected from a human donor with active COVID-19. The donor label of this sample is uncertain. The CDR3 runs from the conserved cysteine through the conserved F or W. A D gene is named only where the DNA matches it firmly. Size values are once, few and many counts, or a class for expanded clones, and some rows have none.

CDR3nt: TGTGCCAGCAGTGTGGGACAGAAGGATTCACCCCTCCACTTT; CDR3aa: CASSVGQKDSPLHF; j_gene: TRBJ1-6; d_gene: TRBD1; v_gene: TRBV2; abundance: medium-sized
CDR3nt: TGTGCCAGCAGCCCAGGGGTTCTGTACGAGCAGTACTTC; CDR3aa: CASSPGVLYEQYF; j_gene: TRBJ2-7; d_gene: .; v_gene: TRBV9; abundance: .
CDR3nt: TGTGCCAGCAGCCCGACAGGGCTGAACACTGAAGCTTTCTTT; CDR3aa: CASSPTGLNTEAFF; j_gene: TRBJ1-1; d_gene: TRBD1; v_gene: TRBV7-3; abundance: .
CDR3nt: TGTGCCAGCAGATCGACAGGGGAAAGGGGAGCTTTCTTT; CDR3aa: CASRSTGERGAFF; j_gene: TRBJ1-1; d_gene: .; v_gene: TRBV21-1; abundance: .
CDR3nt: TGTGCCAGCTCACCAGGGGCGAGACTAGCCTACAGCTCCTACGAGCAGTACTTC; CDR3aa: CASSPGARLAYSSYEQYF; j_gene: TRBJ2-7; d_gene: TRBD2; v_gene: TRBV18; abundance: .
CDR3nt: TGTGCCAGCAGTGATTTCCAGCGGGAGGGTTCCGTCACAGATACGCAGTATTTT; CDR3aa: CASSDFQREGSVTDTQYF; j_gene: TRBJ2-3; d_gene: TRBD2; v_gene: TRBV2; abundance: .
CDR3nt: TGCGCCAGCAGCCAAGGTACGGGGACTGGGGCCAACGTCCTGACTTTC; CDR3aa: CASSQGTGTGANVLTF; j_gene: TRBJ2-6; d_gene: .; v_gene: TRBV4-3; abundance: .
CDR3nt: TGTGCCAGCAGCTTGGCGGTCTACAATGAGCAGTTCTTC; CDR3aa: CASSLAVYNEQFF; j_gene: TRBJ2-1; d_gene: .; v_gene: TRBV5-4; abundance: .
CDR3nt: TGTGCCAGTAGTATAGTGGGCGCAGCCACTGAAGCTTTCTTT; CDR3aa: CASSIVGAATEAFF; j_gene: TRBJ1-1; d_gene: .; v_gene: TRBV19; abundance: medium-sized
CDR3nt: TGTGCCAGCAGCCAAGTACCTAGCGGGAGGGATACGCAGTATTTT; CDR3aa: CASSQVPSGRDTQYF; j_gene: TRBJ2-3; d_gene: TRBD2; v_gene: TRBV3-1/TRBV3-2; abundance: .
CDR3nt: TGTGCCACCAGTGATTTCTCGGGGTCCGGCTACACCTTC; CDR3aa: CATSDFSGSGYTF; j_gene: TRBJ1-2; d_gene: .; v_gene: TRBV24-1; abundance: .